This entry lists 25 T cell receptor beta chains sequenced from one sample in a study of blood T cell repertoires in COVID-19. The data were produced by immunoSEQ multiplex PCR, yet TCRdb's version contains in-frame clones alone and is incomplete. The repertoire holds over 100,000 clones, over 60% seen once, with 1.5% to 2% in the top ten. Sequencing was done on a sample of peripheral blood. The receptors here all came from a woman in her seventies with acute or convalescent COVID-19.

The CDR3 region has the DNA TGCGCCAGCAGCCCGACTAGCGGGAACACCGGGGAGCTGTTTTTT. Translating it yields CASSPTSGNTGELFF. The V call is TRBV5-1, the J call TRBJ2-2, with TRBD2 identical over 9 bases. V shed 4 bases and J 1 base; nucleotides not matched to a gene: 2. Germline CDR1 and CDR2: SGHRS and YFSETQ. The CDR3 runs to 15 residues. Together with reference TRBV5-1 and TRBJ2-2, the CDR3 gives the full variable domain: KAGVTQTPRYLIKTRGQQVTLSCSPISGHRSVSWYQQTPGQGLQFLFEYFSETQRNKGNFPGRFSGRQFSNSRSEMNVSTLELGDSALYLCASSPTSGNTGELFFGEGSRLTVL.

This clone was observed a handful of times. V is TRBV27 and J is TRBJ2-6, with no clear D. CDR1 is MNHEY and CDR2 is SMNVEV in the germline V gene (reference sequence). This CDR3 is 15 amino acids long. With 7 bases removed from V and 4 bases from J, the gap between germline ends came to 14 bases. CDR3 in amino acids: CASTMSGSGANVLTF. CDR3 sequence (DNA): TGTGCCAGCACCATGTCGGGTTCCGGGGCCAACGTCCTGACTTTC.

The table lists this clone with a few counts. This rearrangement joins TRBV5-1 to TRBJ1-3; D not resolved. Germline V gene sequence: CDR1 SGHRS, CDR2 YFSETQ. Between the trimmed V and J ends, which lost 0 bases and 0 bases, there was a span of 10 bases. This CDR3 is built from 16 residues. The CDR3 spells CASSLETSLSGNTIYF. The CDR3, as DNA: TGCGCCAGCAGCTTGGAAACCAGTCTCTCTGGAAACACCATATATTTT.

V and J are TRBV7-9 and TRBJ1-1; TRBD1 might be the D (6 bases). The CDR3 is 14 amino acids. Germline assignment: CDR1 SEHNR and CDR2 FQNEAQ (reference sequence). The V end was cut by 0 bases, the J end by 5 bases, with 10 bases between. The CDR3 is CASSLASRGTEAFF. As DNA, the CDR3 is TGTGCCAGCAGCTTAGCATCCAGGGGTACTGAAGCTTTCTTT.

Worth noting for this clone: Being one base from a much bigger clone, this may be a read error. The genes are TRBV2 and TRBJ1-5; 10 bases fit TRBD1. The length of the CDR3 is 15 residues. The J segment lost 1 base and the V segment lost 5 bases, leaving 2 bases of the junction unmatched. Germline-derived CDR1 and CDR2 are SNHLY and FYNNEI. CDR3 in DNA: TGTGCCAGCAGTCCGGGACAGGGGAGCAATCAGCCCCAGCATTTT. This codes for CASSPGQGSNQPQHF.

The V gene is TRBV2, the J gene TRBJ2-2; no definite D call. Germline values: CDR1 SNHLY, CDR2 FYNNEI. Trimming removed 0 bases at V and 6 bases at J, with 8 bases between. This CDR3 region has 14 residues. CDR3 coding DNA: TGTGCCAGCAGTGAAGCGGTCGGTTCCGGGGAGCTGTTTTTT. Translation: CASSEAVGSGELFF.

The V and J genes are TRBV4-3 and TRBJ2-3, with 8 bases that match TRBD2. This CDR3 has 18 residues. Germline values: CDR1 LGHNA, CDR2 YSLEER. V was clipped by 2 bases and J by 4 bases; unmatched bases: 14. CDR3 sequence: CASSQRNLAGLGADTQYF. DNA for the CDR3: TGCGCCAGCAGCCAAAGAAACCTAGCGGGCTTGGGAGCAGATACGCAGTATTTT.

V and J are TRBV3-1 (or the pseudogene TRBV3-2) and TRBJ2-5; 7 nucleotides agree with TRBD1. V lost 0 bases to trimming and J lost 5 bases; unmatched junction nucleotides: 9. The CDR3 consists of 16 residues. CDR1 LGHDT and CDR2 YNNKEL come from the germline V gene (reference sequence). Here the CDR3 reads CASSQESDRVRETQYF. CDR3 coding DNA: TGTGCCAGCAGCCAAGAATCTGACAGGGTGAGGGAGACCCAGTACTTC.

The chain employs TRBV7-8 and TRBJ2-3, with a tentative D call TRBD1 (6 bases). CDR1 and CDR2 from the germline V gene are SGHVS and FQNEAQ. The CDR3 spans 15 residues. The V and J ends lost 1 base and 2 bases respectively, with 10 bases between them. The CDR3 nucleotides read TGTGCCAGCAGCTTAGGGACAGCTTTCACAGATACGCAGTATTTT. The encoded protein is CASSLGTAFTDTQYF.

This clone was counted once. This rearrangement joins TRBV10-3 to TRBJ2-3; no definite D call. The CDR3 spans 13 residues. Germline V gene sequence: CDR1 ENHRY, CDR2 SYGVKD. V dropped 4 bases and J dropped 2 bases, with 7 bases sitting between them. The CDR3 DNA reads TGTGCCATCAGTGGGCAGTCCACAGATACGCAGTATTTT. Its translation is CAISGQSTDTQYF.

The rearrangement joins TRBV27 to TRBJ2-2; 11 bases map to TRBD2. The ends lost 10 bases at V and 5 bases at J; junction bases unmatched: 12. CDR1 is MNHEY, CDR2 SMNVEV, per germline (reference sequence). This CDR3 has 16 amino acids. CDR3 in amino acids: CATRGVAGGWTGELFF. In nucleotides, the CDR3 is TGTGCCACCCGGGGGGTAGCGGGAGGGTGGACCGGGGAGCTGTTTTTT.

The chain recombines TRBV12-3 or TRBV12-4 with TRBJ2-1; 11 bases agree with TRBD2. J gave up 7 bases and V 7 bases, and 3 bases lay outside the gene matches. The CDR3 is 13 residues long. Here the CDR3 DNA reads TGTGCCAGCATCACTAGCGGGGGAAATGAGCAGTTCTTC. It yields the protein CASITSGGNEQFF.

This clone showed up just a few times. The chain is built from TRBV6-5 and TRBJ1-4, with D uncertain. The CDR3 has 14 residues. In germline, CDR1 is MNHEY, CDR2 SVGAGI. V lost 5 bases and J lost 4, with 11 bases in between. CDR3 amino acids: CASSPGNFNEKLFF. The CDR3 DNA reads TGTGCCAGCAGTCCCGGGAACTTTAATGAAAAACTGTTTTTT.

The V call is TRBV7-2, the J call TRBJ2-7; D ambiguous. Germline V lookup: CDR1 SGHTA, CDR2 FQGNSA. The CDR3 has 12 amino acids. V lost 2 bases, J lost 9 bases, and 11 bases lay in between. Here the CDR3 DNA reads TGTGCCAGCAGCTTACTCCTAGGATGGCAGTACTTC. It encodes CASSLLLGWQYF.

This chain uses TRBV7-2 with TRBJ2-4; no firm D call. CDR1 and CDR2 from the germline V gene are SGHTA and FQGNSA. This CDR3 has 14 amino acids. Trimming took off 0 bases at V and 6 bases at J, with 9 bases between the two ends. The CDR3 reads CASSLAPSRNIQYF. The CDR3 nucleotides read TGTGCCAGCAGCTTAGCTCCTAGTCGAAACATTCAGTACTTC.

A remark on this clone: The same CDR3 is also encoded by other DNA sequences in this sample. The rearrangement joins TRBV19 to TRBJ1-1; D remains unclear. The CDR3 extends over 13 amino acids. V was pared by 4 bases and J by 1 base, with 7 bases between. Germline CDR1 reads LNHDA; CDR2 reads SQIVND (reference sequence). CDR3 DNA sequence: TGTGCCAGTAGTACTCAGGAGAACACTGAAGCTTTCTTT. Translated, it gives CASSTQENTEAFF.

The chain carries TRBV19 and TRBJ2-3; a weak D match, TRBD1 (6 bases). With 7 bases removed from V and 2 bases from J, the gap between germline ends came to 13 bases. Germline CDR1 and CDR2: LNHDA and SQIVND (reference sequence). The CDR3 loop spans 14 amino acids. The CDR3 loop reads CASNPQGNTDTQYF. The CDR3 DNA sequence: TGTGCCAGTAATCCACAGGGTAACACAGATACGCAGTATTTT.

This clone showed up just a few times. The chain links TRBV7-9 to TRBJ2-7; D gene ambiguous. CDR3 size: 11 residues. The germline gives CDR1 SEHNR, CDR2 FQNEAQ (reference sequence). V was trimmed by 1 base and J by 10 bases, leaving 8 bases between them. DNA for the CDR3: TGTGCCAGCAGCTTAGGGGCAACTCAGTACTTC. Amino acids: CASSLGATQYF. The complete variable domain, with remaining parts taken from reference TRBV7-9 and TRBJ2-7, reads DTGVSQNPRHKITKRGQNVTFRCDPISEHNRLYWYRQTLGQGPEFLTYFQNEAQLEKSRLLSDRFSAERPKGSFSTLEIQRTEQGDSAMYLCASSLGATQYFGPGTRLTVT.

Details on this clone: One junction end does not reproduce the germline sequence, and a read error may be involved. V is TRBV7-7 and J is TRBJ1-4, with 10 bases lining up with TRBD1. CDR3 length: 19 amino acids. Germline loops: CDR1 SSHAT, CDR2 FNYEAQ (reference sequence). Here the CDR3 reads CASSLFGTGEGATNEKLFF. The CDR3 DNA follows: TGTGCTAGCAGCTTGTTCGGGACAGGGGAAGGGGCAACTAATGAAAAACTGTTTTTT.

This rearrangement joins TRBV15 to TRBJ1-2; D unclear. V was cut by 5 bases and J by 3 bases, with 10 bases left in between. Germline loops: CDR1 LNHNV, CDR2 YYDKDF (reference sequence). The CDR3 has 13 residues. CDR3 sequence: CATSPGFDYGYTF. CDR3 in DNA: TGTGCCACCAGCCCGGGATTCGACTATGGCTACACCTTC.

This CDR3 is CASSLGLAGVTGELFF. The CDR3, as DNA: TGTGCCAGCAGCCTCGGACTAGCGGGAGTCACCGGGGAGCTGTTTTTT. The chain carries TRBV7-8 and TRBJ2-2, with TRBD2 matching over 13 bases. V lost 5 bases and J lost 4; bases outside the gene matches: 4. Germline values: CDR1 SGHVS, CDR2 FQNEAQ. The CDR3 extends over 16 amino acids.

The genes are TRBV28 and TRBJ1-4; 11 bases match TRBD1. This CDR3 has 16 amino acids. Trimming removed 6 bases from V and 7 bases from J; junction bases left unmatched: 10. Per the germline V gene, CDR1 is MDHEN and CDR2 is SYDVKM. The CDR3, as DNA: TGTGCCAGCAGGAGATCAGGACAGGGGGCGGGTGAAAAACTGTTTTTT. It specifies CASRRSGQGAGEKLFF.

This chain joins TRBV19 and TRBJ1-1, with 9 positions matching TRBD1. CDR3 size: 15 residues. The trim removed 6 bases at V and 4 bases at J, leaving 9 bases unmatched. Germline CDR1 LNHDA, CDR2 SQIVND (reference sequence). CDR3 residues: CASRPNRGQLTEAFF. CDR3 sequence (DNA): TGTGCCAGTAGACCTAACAGGGGGCAGCTCACTGAAGCTTTCTTT.

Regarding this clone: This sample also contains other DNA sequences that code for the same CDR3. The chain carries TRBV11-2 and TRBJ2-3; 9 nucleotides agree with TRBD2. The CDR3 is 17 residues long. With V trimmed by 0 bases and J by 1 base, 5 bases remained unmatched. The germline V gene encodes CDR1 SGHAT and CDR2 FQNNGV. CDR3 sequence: CASSLDQWTSGTDTQYF. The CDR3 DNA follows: TGTGCCAGCAGCTTAGATCAATGGACTAGCGGCACAGATACGCAGTATTTT.

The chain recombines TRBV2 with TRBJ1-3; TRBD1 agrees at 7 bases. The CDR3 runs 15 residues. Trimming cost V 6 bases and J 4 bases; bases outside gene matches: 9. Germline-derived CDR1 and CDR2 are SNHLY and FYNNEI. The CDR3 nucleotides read TGTGCCAGCAGGGGCGACAGGGTTAGAGGAAACACCATATATTTT. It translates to CASRGDRVRGNTIYF.